The text below deals with one T cell receptor (beta chain). Its antigen is not known. Libraries were made from TCR beta cDNA, and they carried unique molecular identifiers. TCRdb passed the PCR reads through MiXCR, listing each CDR3 protein once. The data contain 400,000 to 500,000 distinct CDR3 sequences, 35% to 45% of them seen just once; the ten biggest clones take up less than 10%. These data come from a study of post-analysis software for immune sequencing data. For the study at large: Relapsing-remitting, secondary progressive and progressive-relapsing multiple sclerosis courses were included. General study findings and limits: TRBV5-6, TRBV5-1 and TRBV20-1 belonged to a set of roughly five TRBV segments that were more frequent in patients than controls. F-measure co-clustering was strong for batch-matched samples. Among multiple sclerosis patients, normalized Chao1 diversity was significantly below that of controls.

V lost 4 bases, J lost 5 bases, and 17 bases lay in between. Germline assignment: CDR1 DFQATT and CDR2 SNEGSKA (reference sequence). CDR3 length: 14 amino acids. This rearrangement joins TRBV20-1 to TRBJ2-5, with D possibly being TRBD2 (6 bases). This TCR was recovered from a girl aged 2 to 9 with multiple sclerosis. Input material: blood. The CDR3 nucleotides are TGCAGTGCTACCCGCGGGGCAGGTGGGGAGACCCAGTACTTC. This encodes CSATRGAGGETQYF.